A selection of T cell receptor beta chains follows, all from one sample in a study of CD8 T cells in Susac syndrome. TCRdb independently ran MiXCR on the immunoSEQ multiplex PCR reads; one entry per CDR3 protein. The sample has 70,000 or so distinct CDR3 sequences, approximately 95% seen once. Sequencing was done on a sample of CD8+ T cells from PBMCs. These receptors came from a human donor with multiple sclerosis. CDR3s include the opening cysteine and the closing phenylalanine or tryptophan. D genes are given only for firm matches. The size field is filled for only some rows; it gives once, few, many or a size class.

D | J | V | size | DNA | CDR3
TRBD2 | TRBJ2-1 | TRBV11-2 | once | TGTGCCAGCAGCCCGGGGGGAGGGCCTTACAATGAGCAGTTCTTC | CASSPGGGPYNEQFF
TRBD1 | TRBJ2-1 | TRBV3-1 | - | TGTGCCAGCAGCCAGCGATGGGGGACAGGGGGCCATGAGCAGTTCTTC | CASSQRWGTGGHEQFF
- | TRBJ2-2 | TRBV29-1 | - | TGCAGCGTTAGTTTCGCGGGGATCACCGGGGAGCTGTTTTTT | CSVSFAGITGELFF
- | TRBJ2-5 | TRBV7-9 | - | TGTGCCAGCAGCTTAATCGTACAAGAGACCCAGTACTTC | CASSLIVQETQYF
TRBD2 | TRBJ2-3 | TRBV20-1 | - | TGCAGTGCTAGCCCCCGACTAGCGGCTAGCACAGATACGCAGTATTTT | CSASPRLAASTDTQYF
- | TRBJ2-2 | TRBV5-6 | few | TGTGCCAGCAGCTTGAGTGGGAACACCGGGGAGCTGTTTTTT | CASSLSGNTGELFF
- | TRBJ1-2 | TRBV19 | few | TGTGCCAGTAGTGCGACAGTCTCTGGACTTGGTGGCTACACCTTC | CASSATVSGLGGYTF
- | TRBJ2-1 | TRBV12-3/TRBV12-4 | - | TGTGCCAGCAGTTTCCCCCTCAATGAGCAGTTCTTC | CASSFPLNEQFF
- | TRBJ1-1 | TRBV7-9 | once | TGTGCCAGCAGCTTAGTGGGCAGTTCAACTGAAGCTTTCTTT | CASSLVGSSTEAFF
TRBD2 | TRBJ2-2 | TRBV5-6 | - | TGTGCCAGCAGCCCTATACTAGCGGGGGGGCCTGGGGAGCTGTTTTTT | CASSPILAGGPGELFF
TRBD1 | TRBJ1-5 | TRBV27 | once | TGTGCCAGCAGTGGGCTGGGACAGGGGAGAGATCAGCCCCAGCATTTT | CASSGLGQGRDQPQHF
TRBD1 | TRBJ1-2 | TRBV3-1 | once | TGTGCCAGCAGCCCCCGGGGGACAGGGGGAACCTATGGCTACACCTTC | CASSPRGTGGTYGYTF
- | TRBJ1-2 | TRBV13 | - | TGTGCCAGCAGCTTCTTAGGTGAGGGCTACACCTTC | CASSFLGEGYTF
- | TRBJ1-5 | TRBV6-1 | - | TGTGCCAGCAGTGAATTTCGGGGCAGTAGCAATCAGCCCCAGCATTTT | CASSEFRGSSNQPQHF
TRBD1 | TRBJ1-1 | TRBV3-1 | - | TGTGCCAGCAGCCCCGAGACAGGGATGAGCACTGAAGCTTTCTTT | CASSPETGMSTEAFF
- | TRBJ2-3 | TRBV27 | once | TGTGCCAGCAGTGCCATCAGGGGAGTTGTAGATACGCAGTATTTT | CASSAIRGVVDTQYF
- | TRBJ1-5 | TRBV27 | - | TGTGCCAGCAGTTCCAGCTCTCATCAGCCCCAGCATTTT | CASSSSSHQPQHF
- | TRBJ2-7 | TRBV3-1 | - | TGTGCCAGCAGCCAAGTGTCAGCCTCCTACGAGCAGTACTTC | CASSQVSASYEQYF
- | TRBJ1-1 | TRBV19 | - | TGTGCCAGTAGTGCTCTCCCCTCTCACCTCAGTACTGAAGCTTTCTTT | CASSALPSHLSTEAFF
TRBD1 | TRBJ1-1 | TRBV29-1 | - | TGCAGCACACGGACAGGGACGACTGAAGCTTTCTTT | CSTRTGTTEAFF
- | TRBJ2-5 | TRBV6-2/TRBV6-3 | - | TGTGCCAGCAGTTCGGAACAGGATAGGGAGACCCAGTACTTC | CASSSEQDRETQYF
- | TRBJ1-3 | TRBV29-1 | - | TGCAGCGTTGAAAGTCGTGGACCCGGGAATCCCTCTGGAAACACCATATATTTT | CSVESRGPGNPSGNTIYF
TRBD2 | TRBJ2-7 | TRBV29-1 | few | TGCAGCGTTGATATGGCGGGAGGCTACGAGCAGTACTTC | CSVDMAGGYEQYF
- | TRBJ2-5 | TRBV3-1 | - | TGTGCCAGCAGCCAAGAAGAGCAAGAGACCCAGTACTTC | CASSQEEQETQYF
- | TRBJ2-4 | TRBV5-6 | - | TGTGCCAGCAGCTTGGGACAGAGCAAAAACATTCAGTACTTC | CASSLGQSKNIQYF
- | TRBJ1-6 | TRBV23-1 | - | TGCGCCAGCAGTCAGCGCCGGCCAGCCCTAGACCACAGCTCCTATAATTCACCCCTCCACTTT | CASSQRRPALDHSSYNSPLHF
- | TRBJ2-7 | TRBV7-8 | - | TGTGCCAGCAGCTTAGGTTCAGGCTACGAGCAGTACTTC | CASSLGSGYEQYF
- | TRBJ2-5 | TRBV7-6 | - | TGTGCCAGCAGCTCGGGCCGGGACTACCAAGAGACCCAGTACTTC | CASSSGRDYQETQYF
- | TRBJ2-3 | TRBV2 | - | TGTGCCAGCGAGGAAGAGGGGAGCACAGATACGCAGTATTTT | CASEEEGSTDTQYF
- | TRBJ1-1 | TRBV18 | - | TGTGCCAGCTCACCTGCGGCCGGGGAAGGGAAAAACACTGAAGCTTTCTTT | CASSPAAGEGKNTEAFF
- | TRBJ2-2 | TRBV13 | - | TGTGCCAGCAACCAGGCCACCGGGGAGCTGTTTTTT | CASNQATGELFF
- | TRBJ2-6 | TRBV5-1 | - | TGCGCCAGCAGCTTGGAAGGGCACTCTGGGGCCAACGTCCTGACTTTC | CASSLEGHSGANVLTF
TRBD1 | TRBJ1-4 | TRBV27 | once | TGTGCCAGCAGTCTTATAGCCGGGACAGAGAGTTATGAAAAACTGTTTTTT | CASSLIAGTESYEKLFF
TRBD1 | TRBJ2-7 | TRBV27 | - | TGTGCCAGCAGTTTCGGACAGGGGGGTGAATACGAGCAGTACTTC | CASSFGQGGEYEQYF
TRBD2 | TRBJ2-7 | TRBV4-3 | - | TGCGCCAGCAGCCACGGGGGGACCTACGAGCAGTACTTC | CASSHGGTYEQYF
TRBD1 | TRBJ2-7 | TRBV27 | - | TGTGCCAGCAGTCCTACATCCAGGGGGCCTACCCACGAGCAGTACTTC | CASSPTSRGPTHEQYF
- | TRBJ2-7 | TRBV27 | - | TGTGCCAGCAGTTCACTGACCCGGTCCTACGAGCAGTACTTC | CASSSLTRSYEQYF
- | TRBJ2-7 | TRBV9 | - | TGTGCCAGCAGCGTTGGGGGAAGCTCCTACGAGCAGTACTTC | CASSVGGSSYEQYF
- | TRBJ2-7 | TRBV7-9 | - | TGTGCCAGCCAGGGCGCCCTGGCTTACGAGCAGTACTTC | CASQGALAYEQYF
TRBD2 | TRBJ2-5 | TRBV12-3/TRBV12-4 | - | TGTGCCAGCGGGCGGGGGGGCCAAGAGACCCAGTACTTC | CASGRGGQETQYF
- | TRBJ2-2 | TRBV4-1 | - | TGCGCCAGCAGCCATGCGAACACCGGGGAGCTGTTTTTT | CASSHANTGELFF
- | TRBJ2-5 | TRBV29-1 | - | TGCAGCGTTGAATCGGACTTCTCCTCGGGGGCCCAGTACTTC | CSVESDFSSGAQYF
- | TRBJ1-3 | TRBV9 | - | TGTGCCAGCAGCGGCACAGGAAGCTCTGGAAACACCATATATTTT | CASSGTGSSGNTIYF
- | TRBJ2-1 | TRBV13 | - | TGTGCCAGCAGCTTAAAATTCTATGAGCAGTTCTTC | CASSLKFYEQFF
- | TRBJ2-2 | TRBV5-4 | - | TGTGCCAGCAGCTTGCGCGGGGCCCCTAGAGGGGAGCTGTTTTTT | CASSLRGAPRGELFF
TRBD1 | TRBJ2-5 | TRBV3-1 | - | TGTGCCAGCAGCCAAGACTGGGACAGTCAAGAGACCCAGTACTTC | CASSQDWDSQETQYF
TRBD1 | TRBJ1-5 | TRBV4-1 | - | TGCGCCAGCAGCCAAAGGGGACAGGGTGGAAATCAGCCCCAGCATTTT | CASSQRGQGGNQPQHF
- | TRBJ2-3 | TRBV9 | - | TGTGCCAGCAGCACTGGGGATACGCAGTATTTT | CASSTGDTQYF
- | TRBJ1-2 | TRBV7-2 | - | TGTGCCAGCAGCTTAGCGCATGGCTACACCTTC | CASSLAHGYTF
TRBD2 | TRBJ2-1 | TRBV11-2 | - | TGTGCCAGCAGCTTAGGGTTAGCGGGAGGAGGCAATGAGCAGTTCTTC | CASSLGLAGGGNEQFF